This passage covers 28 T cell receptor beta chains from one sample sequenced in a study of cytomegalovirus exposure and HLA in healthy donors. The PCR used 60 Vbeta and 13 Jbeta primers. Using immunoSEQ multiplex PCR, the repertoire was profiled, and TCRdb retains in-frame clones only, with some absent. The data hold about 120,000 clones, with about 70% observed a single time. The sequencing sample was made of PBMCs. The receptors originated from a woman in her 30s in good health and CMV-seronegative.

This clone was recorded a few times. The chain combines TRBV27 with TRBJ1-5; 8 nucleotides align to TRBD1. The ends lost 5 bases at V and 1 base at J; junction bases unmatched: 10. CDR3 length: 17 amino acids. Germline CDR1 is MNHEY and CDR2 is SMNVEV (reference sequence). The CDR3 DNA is TGTGCCAGCAGTAGACAGGGGCCGCCCTTCAGCAATCAGCCCCAGCATTTT. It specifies CASSRQGPPFSNQPQHF.

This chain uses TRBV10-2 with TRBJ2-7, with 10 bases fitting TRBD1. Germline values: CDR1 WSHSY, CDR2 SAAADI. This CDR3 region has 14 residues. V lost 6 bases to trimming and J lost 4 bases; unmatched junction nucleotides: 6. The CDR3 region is CASSKTGGRYEQYF. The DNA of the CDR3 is TGCGCCAGCAGCAAGACAGGGGGCCGATACGAGCAGTACTTC.

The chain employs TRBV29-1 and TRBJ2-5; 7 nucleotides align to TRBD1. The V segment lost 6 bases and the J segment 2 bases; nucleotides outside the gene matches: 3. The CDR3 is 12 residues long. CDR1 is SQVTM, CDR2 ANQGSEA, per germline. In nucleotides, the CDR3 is TGCAGCGTCTCGACAGGGCAAGAGACCCAGTACTTC. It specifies CSVSTGQETQYF.

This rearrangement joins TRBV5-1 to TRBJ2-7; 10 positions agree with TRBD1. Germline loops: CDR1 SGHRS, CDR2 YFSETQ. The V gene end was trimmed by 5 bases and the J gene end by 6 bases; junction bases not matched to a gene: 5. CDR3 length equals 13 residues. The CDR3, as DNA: TGCGCCAGCAGGAGGGACAGGGGAGGCGAGCAGTACTTC. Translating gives CASRRDRGGEQYF. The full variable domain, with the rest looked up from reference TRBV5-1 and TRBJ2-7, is KAGVTQTPRYLIKTRGQQVTLSCSPISGHRSVSWYQQTPGQGLQFLFEYFSETQRNKGNFPGRFSGRQFSNSRSEMNVSTLELGDSALYLCASRRDRGGEQYFGPGTRLTVT.

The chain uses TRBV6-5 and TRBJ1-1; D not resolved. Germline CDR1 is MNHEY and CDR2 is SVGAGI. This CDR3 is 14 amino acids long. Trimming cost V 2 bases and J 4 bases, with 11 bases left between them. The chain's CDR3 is CASSYRRGSTEAFF. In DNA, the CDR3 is TGTGCCAGCAGTTACCGCCGCGGGTCCACTGAAGCTTTCTTT.

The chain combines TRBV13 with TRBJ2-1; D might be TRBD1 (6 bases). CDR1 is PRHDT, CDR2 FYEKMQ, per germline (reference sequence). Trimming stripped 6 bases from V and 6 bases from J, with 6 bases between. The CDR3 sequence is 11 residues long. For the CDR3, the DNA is TGTGCCAGCAGGACAGGCAATGAGCAGTTCTTC. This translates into CASRTGNEQFF.

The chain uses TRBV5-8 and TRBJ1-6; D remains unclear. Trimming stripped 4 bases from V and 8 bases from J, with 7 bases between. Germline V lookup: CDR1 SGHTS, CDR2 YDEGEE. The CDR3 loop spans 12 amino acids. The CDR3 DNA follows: TGTGCCAGCAGCCTACAGTATTCACCCCTCCACTTT. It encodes CASSLQYSPLHF.

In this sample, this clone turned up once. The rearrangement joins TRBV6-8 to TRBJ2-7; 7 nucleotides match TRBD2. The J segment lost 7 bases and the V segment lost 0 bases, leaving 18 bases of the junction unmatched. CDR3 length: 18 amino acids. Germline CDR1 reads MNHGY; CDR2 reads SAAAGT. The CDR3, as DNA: TGTGCCAGCAGTTACTCTTCCTTTTTGAGCGGGGTGATCGGGGAGCAGTACTTC. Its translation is CASSYSSFLSGVIGEQYF.

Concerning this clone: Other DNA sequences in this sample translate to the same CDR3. CDR3 sequence: CASSRQGNGDTEAFF. The CDR3 DNA sequence: TGCGCCAGCAGTCGGCAGGGGAATGGGGACACTGAAGCTTTCTTT. The chain uses TRBV10-2 and TRBJ1-1; tentative D call: TRBD1 (6 bases). Germline lookup yields CDR1 WSHSY and CDR2 SAAADI. This CDR3 is 15 amino acids long. The germline V and J ends were trimmed by 5 bases and 3 bases, with 16 bases remaining between them.

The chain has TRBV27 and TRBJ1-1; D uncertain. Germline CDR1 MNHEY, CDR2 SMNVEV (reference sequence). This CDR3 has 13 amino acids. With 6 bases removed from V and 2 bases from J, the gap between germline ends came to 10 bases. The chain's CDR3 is CASSGGFNTEAFF. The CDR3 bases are TGTGCCAGCAGCGGTGGTTTCAACACTGAAGCTTTCTTT.

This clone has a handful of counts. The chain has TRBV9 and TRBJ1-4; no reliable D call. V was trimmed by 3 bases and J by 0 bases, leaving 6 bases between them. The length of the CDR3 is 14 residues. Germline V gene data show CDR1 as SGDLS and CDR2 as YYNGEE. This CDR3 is CASSDIATNEKLFF. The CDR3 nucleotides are TGTGCCAGCAGCGACATTGCAACTAATGAAAAACTGTTTTTT.

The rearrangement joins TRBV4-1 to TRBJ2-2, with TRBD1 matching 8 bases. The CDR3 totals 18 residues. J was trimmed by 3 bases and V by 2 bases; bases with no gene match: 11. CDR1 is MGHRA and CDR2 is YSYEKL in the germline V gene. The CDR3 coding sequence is TGCGCCAGCAGCCAATCTTTCGGACAGGGAATTTACACCGGGGAGCTGTTTTTT. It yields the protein CASSQSFGQGIYTGELFF.

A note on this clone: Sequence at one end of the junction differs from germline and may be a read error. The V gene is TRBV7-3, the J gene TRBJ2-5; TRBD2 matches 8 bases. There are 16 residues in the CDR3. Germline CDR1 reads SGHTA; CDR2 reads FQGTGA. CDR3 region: CASSAVGAGDQGTQYF. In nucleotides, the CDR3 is TGTGCCAGCAGCGCCGTGGGAGCGGGGGATCAAGGGACCCAGTACTTC.

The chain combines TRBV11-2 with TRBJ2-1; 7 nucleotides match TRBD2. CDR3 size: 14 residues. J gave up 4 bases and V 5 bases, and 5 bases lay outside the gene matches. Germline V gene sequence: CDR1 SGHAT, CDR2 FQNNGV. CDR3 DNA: TGTGCCAGCAGCCCCGGACTAGTTTACAATGAGCAGTTCTTC. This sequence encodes CASSPGLVYNEQFF.

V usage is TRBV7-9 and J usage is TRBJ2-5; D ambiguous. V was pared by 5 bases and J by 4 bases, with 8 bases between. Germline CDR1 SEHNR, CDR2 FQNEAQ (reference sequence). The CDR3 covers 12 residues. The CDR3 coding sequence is TGTGCCAGCAGCCCCCTGTCAGAGACCCAGTACTTC. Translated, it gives CASSPLSETQYF.

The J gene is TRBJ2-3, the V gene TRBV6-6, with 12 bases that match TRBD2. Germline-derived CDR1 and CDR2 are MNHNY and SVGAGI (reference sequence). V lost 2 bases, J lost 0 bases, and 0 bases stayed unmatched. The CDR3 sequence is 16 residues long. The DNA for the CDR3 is TGTGCCAGCAGTTACGGGACTAGCGGGAGCACAGATACGCAGTATTTT. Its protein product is CASSYGTSGSTDTQYF.

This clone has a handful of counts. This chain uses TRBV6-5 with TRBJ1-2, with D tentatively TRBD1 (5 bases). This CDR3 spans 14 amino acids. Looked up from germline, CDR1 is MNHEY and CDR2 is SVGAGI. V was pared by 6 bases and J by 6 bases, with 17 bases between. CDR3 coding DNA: TGTGCCAGCAGGGGGGGAGGGAGGGGAAATGGCTACACCTTC. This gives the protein CASRGGGRGNGYTF.

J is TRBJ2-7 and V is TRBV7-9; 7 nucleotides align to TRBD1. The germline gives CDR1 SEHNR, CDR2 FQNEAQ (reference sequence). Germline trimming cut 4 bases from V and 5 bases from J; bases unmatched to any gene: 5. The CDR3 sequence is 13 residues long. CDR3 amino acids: CASSSEGANEQYF. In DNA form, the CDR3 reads TGTGCCAGCAGCTCAGAGGGGGCCAACGAGCAGTACTTC.

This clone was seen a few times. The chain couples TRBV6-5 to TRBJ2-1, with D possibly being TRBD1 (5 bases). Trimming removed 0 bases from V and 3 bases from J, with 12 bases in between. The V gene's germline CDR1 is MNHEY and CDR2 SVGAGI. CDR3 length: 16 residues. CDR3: CASSYSGPGIYNEQFF. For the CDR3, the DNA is TGTGCCAGCAGTTACTCCGGTCCAGGGATCTACAATGAGCAGTTCTTC.

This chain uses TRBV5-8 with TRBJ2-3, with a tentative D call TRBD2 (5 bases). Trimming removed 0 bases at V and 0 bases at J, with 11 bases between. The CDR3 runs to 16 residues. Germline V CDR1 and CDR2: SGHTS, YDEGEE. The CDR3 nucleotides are TGTGCCAGCAGCTTGGTTCGCGGGCTAAGCACAGATACGCAGTATTTT. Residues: CASSLVRGLSTDTQYF. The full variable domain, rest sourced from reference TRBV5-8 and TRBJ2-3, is EAGVTQSPTHLIKTRGQQATLRCSPISGHTSVYWYQQALGLGLQFLLWYDEGEERNRGNFPPRFSGRQFPNYSSELNVNALELEDSALYLCASSLVRGLSTDTQYFGPGTRLTVL.

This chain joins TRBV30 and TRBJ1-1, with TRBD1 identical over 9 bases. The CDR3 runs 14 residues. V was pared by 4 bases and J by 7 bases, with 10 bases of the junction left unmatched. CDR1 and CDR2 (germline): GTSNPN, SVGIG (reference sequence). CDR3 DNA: TGTGCCTGGACCACAGGGACAGGGAAAATTGAAGCTTTCTTT. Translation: CAWTTGTGKIEAFF.

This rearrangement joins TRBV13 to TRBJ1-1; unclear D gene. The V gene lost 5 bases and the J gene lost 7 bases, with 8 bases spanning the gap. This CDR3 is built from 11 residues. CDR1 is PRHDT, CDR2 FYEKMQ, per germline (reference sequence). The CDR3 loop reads CASSPLIEAFF. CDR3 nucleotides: TGTGCCAGCAGCCCCCTTATTGAAGCTTTCTTT. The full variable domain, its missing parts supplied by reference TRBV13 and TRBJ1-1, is AAGVIQSPRHLIKEKRETATLKCYPIPRHDTVYWYQQGPGQDPQFLISFYEKMQSDKGSIPDRFSAQQFSDYHSELNMSSLELGDSALYFCASSPLIEAFFGQGTRLTVV.

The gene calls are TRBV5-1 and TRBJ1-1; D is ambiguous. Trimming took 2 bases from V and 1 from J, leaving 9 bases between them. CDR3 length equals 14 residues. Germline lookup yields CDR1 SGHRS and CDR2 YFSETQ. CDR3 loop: CASSFRIGNTEAFF. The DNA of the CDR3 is TGCGCCAGCAGCTTCAGGATCGGGAACACTGAAGCTTTCTTT.

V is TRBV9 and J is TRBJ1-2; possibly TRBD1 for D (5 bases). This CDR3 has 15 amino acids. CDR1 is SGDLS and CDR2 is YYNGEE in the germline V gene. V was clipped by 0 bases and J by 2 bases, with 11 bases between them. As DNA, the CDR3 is TGTGCCAGCAGCGTAGCTGCGGCAGGGAACTATGGCTACACCTTC. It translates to CASSVAAAGNYGYTF.

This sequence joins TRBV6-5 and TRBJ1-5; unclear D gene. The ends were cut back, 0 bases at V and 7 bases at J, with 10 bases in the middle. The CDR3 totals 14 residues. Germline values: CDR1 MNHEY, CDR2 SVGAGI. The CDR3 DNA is TGTGCCAGCAGTTACTCGAGGTCTGGGCAGCCCCAGCATTTT. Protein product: CASSYSRSGQPQHF.

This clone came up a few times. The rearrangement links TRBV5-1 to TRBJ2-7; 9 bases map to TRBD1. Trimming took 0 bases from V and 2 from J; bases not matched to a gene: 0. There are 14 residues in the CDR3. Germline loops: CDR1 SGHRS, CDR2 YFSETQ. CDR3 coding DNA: TGCGCCAGCAGCTTGGGGACAGGGGCCTACGAGCAGTACTTC. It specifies CASSLGTGAYEQYF.

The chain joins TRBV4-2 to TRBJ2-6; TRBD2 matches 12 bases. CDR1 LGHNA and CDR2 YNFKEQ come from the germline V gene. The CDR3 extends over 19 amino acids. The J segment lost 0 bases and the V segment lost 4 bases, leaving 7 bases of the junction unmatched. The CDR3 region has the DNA TGTGCCAGCAGCCCAAAACTAGCGGGGGGACTCTCTGGGGCCAACGTCCTGACTTTC. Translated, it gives CASSPKLAGGLSGANVLTF.

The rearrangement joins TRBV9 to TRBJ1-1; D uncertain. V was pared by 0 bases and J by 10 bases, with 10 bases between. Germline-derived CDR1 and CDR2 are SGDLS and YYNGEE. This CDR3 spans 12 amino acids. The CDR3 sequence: CASSVDEGGAFF. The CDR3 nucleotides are TGTGCCAGCAGCGTAGACGAGGGCGGAGCTTTCTTT.